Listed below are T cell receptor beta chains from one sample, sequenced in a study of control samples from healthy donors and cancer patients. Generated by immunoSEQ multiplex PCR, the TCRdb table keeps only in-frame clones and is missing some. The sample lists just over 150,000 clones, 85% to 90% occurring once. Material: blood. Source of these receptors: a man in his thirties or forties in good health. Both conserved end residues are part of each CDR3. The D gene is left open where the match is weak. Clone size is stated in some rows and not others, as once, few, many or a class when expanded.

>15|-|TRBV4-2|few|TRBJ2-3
CASSHWGSIADTQYF
TGTGCCAGCAGCCATTGGGGTAGTATTGCAGATACGCAGTATTTT
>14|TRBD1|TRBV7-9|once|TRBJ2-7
CASSSGTGGDEQYF
TGTGCCAGCAGCTCCGGGACAGGGGGTGACGAGCAGTACTTC
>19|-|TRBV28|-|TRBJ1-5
CASSFPPETITLRRQPQHF
TGTGCCAGCAGTTTTCCTCCCGAGACGATCACCCTCAGGCGTCAGCCCCAGCATTTT
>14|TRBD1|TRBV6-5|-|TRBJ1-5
CASRSGQGDQPQHF
TGTGCCAGCAGGAGCGGACAGGGCGATCAGCCCCAGCATTTT
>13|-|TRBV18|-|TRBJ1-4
CASSPGLDEKLFF
TGTGCCAGCTCTCCGGGCCTAGACGAAAAACTGTTTTTT
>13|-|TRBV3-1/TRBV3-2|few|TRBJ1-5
CASSQWGDQPQHF
TGTGCCAGCAGCCAGTGGGGTGATCAGCCCCAGCATTTT
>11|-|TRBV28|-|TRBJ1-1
CASGAWAEAFF
TGTGCCAGCGGGGCGTGGGCTGAAGCTTTCTTT
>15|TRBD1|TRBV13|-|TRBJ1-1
CASSLRLRQGVEAFF
TGTGCCAGCAGCTTACGCTTGAGACAGGGCGTTGAAGCTTTCTTT
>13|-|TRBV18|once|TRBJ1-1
CASSHSSSARAFF
TGTGCCAGCTCCCACTCTTCGTCGGCGAGAGCTTTCTTT
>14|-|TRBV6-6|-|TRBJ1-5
CASSYSMGDQPQHF
TGTGCCAGCAGTTACTCCATGGGGGATCAGCCCCAGCATTTT
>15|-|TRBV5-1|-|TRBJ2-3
CASSNYPEVTDTQYF
TGCGCCAGCAGCAACTACCCCGAGGTCACAGATACGCAGTATTTT
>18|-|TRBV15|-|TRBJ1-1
CATSRDRNRPPLNTEAFF
TGTGCCACCAGCAGAGATCGGAACAGACCCCCTCTGAACACTGAAGCTTTCTTT
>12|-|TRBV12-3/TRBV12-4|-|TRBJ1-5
CASRQHNQPQHF
TGTGCCAGCAGACAGCACAATCAGCCCCAGCATTTT
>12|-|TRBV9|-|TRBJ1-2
CASSGPKGGYTF
TGTGCCAGCAGCGGACCAAAGGGGGGCTACACCTTC
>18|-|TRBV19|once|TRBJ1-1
CASFDRQLPSGGNTEAFF
TGTGCCAGTTTTGACCGACAGCTCCCATCGGGTGGAAACACTGAAGCTTTCTTT
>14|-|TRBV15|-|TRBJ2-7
CATSRDRVSYEQYF
TGTGCCACCAGCAGAGATCGCGTAAGCTACGAGCAGTACTTC
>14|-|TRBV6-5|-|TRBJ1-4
CASSWAATNEKLFF
TGTGCCAGCAGTTGGGCAGCAACTAATGAAAAACTGTTTTTT